A single sample gave rise to the 17 T cell receptor beta chains below, sequenced in a study of blood T cell repertoires in COVID-19. Clones were read by immunoSEQ multiplex PCR, and TCRdb kept only the in-frame ones, dropping some. The sample lists 90,000 to 100,000 clones, around nine tenths occurring once. Sequenced: peripheral blood. These receptors were obtained from a human donor in a cohort sampled during active COVID-19.

The rearrangement uses TRBV28 and TRBJ2-1; 9 nucleotides match TRBD2. There are 15 residues in the CDR3. Germline V gene lookup returns CDR1 MDHEN and CDR2 SYDVKM. The V segment lost 5 bases and the J segment 5 bases; nucleotides outside the gene matches: 7. The CDR3 sequence is CASSEASGIHNEQFF. The CDR3 DNA follows: TGTGCCAGCAGTGAGGCTAGCGGGATCCACAATGAGCAGTTCTTC.

In this sample, this clone turned up once. CDR3 DNA: TGTGCCAGCAGCCCTCTTGGGGGGGCGCAGTACTTC. This codes for CASSPLGGAQYF. The rearrangement joins TRBV5-4 to TRBJ2-7; possibly TRBD2 for D (7 bases). This CDR3 comprises 12 residues. Germline lookup yields CDR1 SGHNT and CDR2 YYREEE (reference sequence). V dropped 4 bases and J dropped 9 bases, with 14 bases sitting between them.

This chain uses TRBV9 with TRBJ2-1; 10 bases fit TRBD2. J gave up 5 bases and V 3 bases, and 5 bases lay outside the gene matches. The germline CDR1 and CDR2 sequences are SGDLS and YYNGEE. The CDR3 totals 15 residues. CDR3 loop: CASSGLAGVDNEQFF. In DNA, the CDR3 is TGTGCCAGCAGCGGTCTAGCGGGAGTGGACAATGAGCAGTTCTTC.

The rearrangement joins TRBV4-3 to TRBJ2-5, with TRBD1 identical over 12 bases. This CDR3 contains 17 residues. The V and J ends lost 0 bases and 5 bases, in that order; junction bases with no gene match: 7. CDR1 is LGHNA, CDR2 YSLEER, per germline. CDR3 nucleotides: TGCGCCAGCAGCCAAGATTGGGGACAGGGGGCGAGGGAGACCCAGTACTTC. It translates to CASSQDWGQGARETQYF.

This chain links TRBV5-8 with TRBJ2-7, with TRBD2 matching 11 bases. Germline V CDR1 and CDR2: SGHTS, YDEGEE. The CDR3 is 18 residues long. The ends lost 0 bases at V and 0 bases at J; junction bases unmatched: 8. The CDR3 region is CASSLEYGLAGGSYEQYF. The CDR3 DNA reads as TGTGCCAGCAGCTTGGAGTATGGGCTAGCGGGGGGCTCCTACGAGCAGTACTTC.

The chain employs TRBV7-8 and TRBJ2-7; D gene uncertain. Looked up from germline, CDR1 is SGHVS and CDR2 is FQNEAQ. This CDR3 contains 15 residues. The V gene lost 5 bases and the J gene lost 3 bases, with 17 bases spanning the gap. CDR3 DNA: TGTGCCAGCAGCCGACTGGAACTGGGCATCTACGAGCAGTACTTC. Its protein is CASSRLELGIYEQYF.

The genes are TRBV15 and TRBJ2-3, with TRBD2 identical over 13 bases. The CDR3 runs 16 residues. With V trimmed by 5 bases and J by 1 base, 3 bases remained unmatched. From germline, CDR1 is LNHNV and CDR2 YYDKDF (reference sequence). The CDR3 loop is CATSGGLAGGTDTQYF. DNA of the CDR3: TGTGCCACCAGCGGCGGACTAGCGGGAGGCACAGATACGCAGTATTTT.

The chain links TRBV9 to TRBJ1-4, with 7 bases fitting TRBD1. The CDR3 is 15 residues long. J was trimmed by 0 bases and V by 3 bases; bases with no gene match: 2. Germline CDR1 is SGDLS and CDR2 is YYNGEE. CDR3 in amino acids: CASSAGTATNEKLFF. CDR3 coding DNA: TGTGCCAGCAGCGCGGGGACAGCAACTAATGAAAAACTGTTTTTT. Drawing the rest from reference TRBV9 and TRBJ1-4, the complete variable domain is DSGVTQTPKHLITATGQRVTLRCSPRSGDLSVYWYQQSLDQGLQFLIQYYNGEERAKGNILERFSAQQFPDLHSELNLSSLELGDSALYFCASSAGTATNEKLFFGSGTQLSVL.

The rearrangement links TRBV1 to TRBJ2-1; TRBD2 is the table's D call and was not checked against the DNA. TRBV1 corresponds to a pseudogene. The CDR3 extends over 23 amino acids. In nucleotides, the CDR3 is TGCACCAGCAGCCAACTTAACGGGAGACGGACTAGCGGGAGGCTCAGCTCCTACAATGAGCAGTTCTTC. This translates into CTSSQLNGRRTSGRLSSYNEQFF.

The chain couples TRBV28 to TRBJ2-7, with TRBD1 identical over 11 bases. With V trimmed by 6 bases and J by 9 bases, 4 bases remained unmatched. CDR3 length: 12 amino acids. Germline V CDR1 and CDR2: MDHEN, SYDVKM. The CDR3 DNA reads TGTGCCAGCAGCCCGGACAGGGGGCGGCAGTACTTC. Amino acid sequence: CASSPDRGRQYF.

V and J are TRBV20-1 and TRBJ1-2; 7 nucleotides align to TRBD1. This CDR3 has 17 residues. Germline trimming cut 3 bases from V and 5 bases from J; bases unmatched to any gene: 18. Germline assignment: CDR1 DFQATT and CDR2 SNEGSKA (reference sequence). The CDR3 loop is CSASERDRAYRTYGYTF. The CDR3 DNA is TGCAGTGCTAGTGAAAGGGACAGAGCTTACCGGACTTATGGCTACACCTTC.

The chain has TRBV11-2 and TRBJ1-2; D perhaps matches TRBD1 (6 bases). Germline V gene sequence: CDR1 SGHAT, CDR2 FQNNGV. Trimming removed 5 bases from V and 6 bases from J, with 10 bases in between. This CDR3 has 12 residues. This CDR3 is CASSRYRDGYTF. In nucleotides, the CDR3 is TGTGCCAGCAGCAGATACAGGGATGGCTACACCTTC. Complete variable domain (other parts from reference TRBV11-2 and TRBJ1-2): EAGVAQSPRYKIIEKRQSVAFWCNPISGHATLYWYQQILGQGPKLLIQFQNNGVVDDSQLPKDRFSAERLKGVDSTLKIQPAKLEDSAVYLCASSRYRDGYTFGSGTRLTVV.

This clone appeared a few times. This chain uses TRBV19 with TRBJ2-2; D uncertain. The CDR3 length is 14 residues. CDR1 is LNHDA, CDR2 SQIVND, per germline (reference sequence). Trimming pared 5 bases from V and 1 base from J, leaving 8 bases between. In DNA, the CDR3 is TGTGCCAGTAGTCCCCACTGGAACACCGGGGAGCTGTTTTTT. This sequence encodes CASSPHWNTGELFF.

This clone showed up just a few times. Written as DNA, the CDR3 is TGTGCCAGCAGCTTGGGGTCCTACTCTGGAAACACCATATATTTT. This encodes CASSLGSYSGNTIYF. The chain uses TRBV5-6 and TRBJ1-3; no definite D call. Trimming cost V 0 bases and J 0 bases, with 7 bases left between them. The germline V gene encodes CDR1 SGHDT and CDR2 YYEEEE. The CDR3 has 15 amino acids.

The chain has TRBV2 and TRBJ2-7; 8 nucleotides align to TRBD2. CDR3 size: 14 residues. V was pared by 6 bases and J by 1 base, with 5 bases of the junction left unmatched. Germline V gives CDR1 SNHLY, CDR2 FYNNEI. The CDR3 sequence: CASRISGASYEQYF. The CDR3 bases are TGTGCCAGCAGAATTAGCGGGGCTTCCTACGAGCAGTACTTC.

The chain uses TRBV4-2 and TRBJ2-1, with 8 bases identical to TRBD2. The V gene end was trimmed by 0 bases and the J gene end by 5 bases; junction bases not matched to a gene: 6. This CDR3 contains 16 residues. CDR1 is LGHNA, CDR2 YNFKEQ, per germline. The DNA of the CDR3 is TGTGCCAGCAGCCAAGATCTTCAGCGGGGGAACAATGAGCAGTTCTTC. Protein sequence: CASSQDLQRGNNEQFF.

In this sample, this clone turned up once. This chain links TRBV4-1 with TRBJ1-1; no definite D call. Trimming shortened V by 1 base and J by 4 bases, and 10 bases separated the two germline ends. Germline V lookup: CDR1 MGHRA, CDR2 YSYEKL. The CDR3 spans 14 residues. The CDR3 DNA sequence: TGCGCCAGCAGCCAAGTTGTCAGTGGCACTGAAGCTTTCTTT. It encodes CASSQVVSGTEAFF.